This record covers a single T cell receptor (beta chain). Its antigen is still unknown. The sample belongs to a study of shared clonotypes between healthy human individuals. Study information: Each donor contributed plates that comprised three CD4 naive, three CD4 memory, two CD8 naive and one CD8 memory. Study results and caveats: Across subsets, estimated richness was generally greater for naive than for memory populations. Sampling included only blood; tissue repertoires likely differ.

Libraries were prepared by immunoSEQ multiplex PCR; TCRdb keeps only in-frame clonotypes and omits some of them. The table has millions of clones, 85% to 95% seen once; the top ten hold under 2%. The naive CD8 population came from CD45RO-negative cells selected for CCR7, without terminally differentiated effector memory CD45RA+ cells. This CDR3 has 14 amino acids. Germline loops: CDR1 MNHNY, CDR2 SVGAGI (reference sequence). V lost 7 bases to trimming and J lost 8 bases, with 18 bases between them. The sequencing input was naive CD8+ T cells from PBMCs. The J gene is TRBJ2-1, the V gene TRBV6-6; no clear D gene. This TCR was recovered from a man aged 18 to 35 in good health. Some clones in this sample may be carry-over from other donors' samples. DNA for the CDR3: TGTGCCAGCACCCTTAGGGCCCCAGTCGATGAGCAGTTCTTC. As protein: CASTLRAPVDEQFF.